The T cell receptor beta chain under discussion was sequenced for a study of T cell repertoires in cytomegalovirus infection. Study at large: Used in the study were CMV epitopes, some recently identified and HLA-C-restricted, others well-studied and HLA-B-restricted. In public TCR beta signatures, there were indications of both CMV infection and matching HLA type. General study points: CMV-specific HLA-C-restricted TCR beta clonotypes dominated the ex vivo response.

TCRdb reanalysed the reads using MiXCR and keeps one entry per CDR3 protein. The table records approximately 590,000 distinct CDR3 sequences, approximately 40% of them present only once. This clonotype was recorded a few times. Its antigen remains unknown. Germline CDR1 SEHNR, CDR2 FQNEAQ (reference sequence). V was clipped by 1 base and J by 6 bases, with 12 bases between them. The CDR3 runs to 14 residues. The sample was cultured PBMCs, taken from culture after CMV antigen stimulation. The chain combines TRBV7-9 with TRBJ1-1; D ambiguous. This clonotype was sampled from a human donor in good health (CMV status not recorded). Some clones in this sample may be carry-over from other donors' samples. CDR3 in amino acids: CASSLDESRPEAFF. CDR3 sequence (DNA): TGTGCCAGCAGCTTAGACGAAAGTCGGCCTGAAGCTTTCTTT.